One sample yielded the 21 T cell receptor beta chains listed below, sequenced in a study of cytomegalovirus exposure and HLA in healthy donors. Primers for the PCR totalled 60 Vbeta and 13 Jbeta. The table came from immunoSEQ multiplex PCR; TCRdb's copy has only in-frame clones and leaves some out. The sample has about 100,000 clones, roughly 80% seen once. The sequencing input was PBMCs. All receptors derive from a man in his forties in good health and CMV-seropositive.

V gene TRBV27 combines with J gene TRBJ1-1; D is possibly TRBD1 (6 bases). Trimming took 3 bases from V and 0 from J, leaving 17 bases between them. This CDR3 is 17 amino acids long. Germline lookup yields CDR1 MNHEY and CDR2 SMNVEV (reference sequence). The CDR3 DNA reads TGTGCCAGCAGTTTTGGCAGGGGCGCGATCATGAACACTGAAGCTTTCTTT. Amino acids: CASSFGRGAIMNTEAFF.

The rearrangement links TRBV18 to TRBJ2-7; 13 bases match TRBD2. The CDR3 has 16 residues. V trimming: 2 bases; J trimming: 7 bases; junction bases outside the gene matches: 8. Germline assignment: CDR1 KGHSH and CDR2 LQKENI. Written as DNA, the CDR3 is TGTGCCAGCTCACCAGCCACTAGCGGGAGGGCCAGAGAGCAGTACTTC. This sequence encodes CASSPATSGRAREQYF.

This chain links TRBV6-5 with TRBJ1-5; 8 bases align to TRBD1. Trimming cost V 2 bases and J 0 bases; bases outside gene matches: 0. This CDR3 comprises 15 residues. The germline V gene encodes CDR1 MNHEY and CDR2 SVGAGI. CDR3 DNA: TGTGCCAGCAGTTACGGGACAGGTAGCAATCAGCCCCAGCATTTT. Protein sequence: CASSYGTGSNQPQHF.

V usage is TRBV27 and J usage is TRBJ2-7; 7 bases line up with TRBD2. The CDR3 length is 13 residues. The junction had 2 bases not matched to a gene; V was cut back by 3 bases and J by 3 bases. Per the germline V gene, CDR1 is MNHEY and CDR2 is SMNVEV (reference sequence). CDR3 DNA: TGTGCCAGCAGTTTGGGGAGGGTCTACGAGCAGTACTTC. It translates to CASSLGRVYEQYF.

This chain connects TRBV23-1 to TRBJ2-6; D is perhaps TRBD1 (5 bases). TRBV23-1 is placed among ORFs of uncertain function. V was cut by 0 bases and J by 2 bases, with 8 bases left in between. This CDR3 contains 16 residues. The CDR3 DNA reads as TGCGCCAGCAGTCAATCAGGGGTCCCTGGGGCCAACGTCCTGACTTTC. As protein: CASSQSGVPGANVLTF.

The rearrangement uses TRBV18 and TRBJ2-7, with a possible D match to TRBD2 (7 bases). The germline CDR1 and CDR2 sequences are KGHSH and LQKENI. This CDR3 is 16 amino acids long. V dropped 4 bases and J dropped 1 base, with 17 bases sitting between them. This chain's CDR3 is CASSRTEGGGSYEQYF. The DNA for the CDR3 is TGTGCCAGCTCACGAACCGAAGGGGGGGGATCCTACGAGCAGTACTTC.

The CDR3, as DNA: TGTGCCAGCAGCTTGGAGGGCCCCGCAGATGGCTACACCTTC. Protein product: CASSLEGPADGYTF. The chain has TRBV7-3 and TRBJ1-2; D unclear. The CDR3 is 14 amino acids. V was pared by 3 bases and J by 6 bases, with 14 bases between. From germline, CDR1 is SGHTA and CDR2 FQGTGA.

The chain links TRBV7-2 to TRBJ2-7, with 9 bases lining up with TRBD1. Per the germline V gene, CDR1 is SGHTA and CDR2 is FQGNSA. V lost 4 bases, J lost 3 bases, and 7 bases stayed unmatched. The CDR3 has 15 residues. CDR3 loop: CASSYGQGPGYEQYF. CDR3 nucleotides: TGTGCCAGCAGCTACGGACAGGGGCCTGGCTACGAGCAGTACTTC.

V is TRBV14 and J is TRBJ1-1, with 7 bases that match TRBD1. Germline V gene lookup returns CDR1 SGHDN and CDR2 FVKESK. The V and J ends lost 4 bases and 3 bases, in that order; junction bases with no gene match: 8. The CDR3 totals 15 residues. The chain's CDR3 is CASSLKDRVDTEAFF. The CDR3 region has the DNA TGTGCCAGCAGCCTTAAAGACAGGGTGGACACTGAAGCTTTCTTT.

This clone came up a few times. The V gene is TRBV23-1, the J gene TRBJ1-5; 12 bases are shared with TRBD1. TRBV23-1 is designated an ORF whose function remains uncertain. Losses at the gene ends were 0 bases for V and 0 bases for J; bases not matched to a gene: 6. The CDR3 is 19 amino acids. The CDR3 DNA is TGCGCCAGCAGTCAATCAACGGGACAGGGGGCCCATAGCAATCAGCCCCAGCATTTT. Protein product: CASSQSTGQGAHSNQPQHF.

This clone was observed once. J is TRBJ1-2 and V is TRBV25-1; D remains ambiguous. This CDR3 has 13 amino acids. Germline CDR1 is MGHDK and CDR2 is SYGVNS. Trimming pared 7 bases from V and 2 bases from J, leaving 11 bases between. This chain's CDR3 is CASNQYSNYGYTF. DNA for the CDR3: TGTGCCAGCAACCAATACAGCAACTATGGCTACACCTTC.

The chain is built from TRBV7-2 and TRBJ1-5; 8 nucleotides match TRBD1. The CDR3 covers 13 residues. The trim removed 5 bases at V and 6 bases at J, leaving 3 bases unmatched. From germline, CDR1 is SGHTA and CDR2 FQGNSA. In DNA, the CDR3 is TGTGCCAGCAGCGCAGGGGGCTTTCAGCCCCAGCATTTT. Protein: CASSAGGFQPQHF.

V gene TRBV10-1 combines with J gene TRBJ2-2; tentative D call: TRBD2 (6 bases). Trimming stripped 2 bases from V and 4 bases from J, with 11 bases between. The germline V gene encodes CDR1 WNHNN and CDR2 SYGVQD (reference sequence). This CDR3 region has 15 residues. CDR3 sequence reads: CASSELVGGTGELFF. The CDR3 nucleotides read TGCGCCAGCAGTGAGCTCGTGGGGGGCACCGGGGAGCTGTTTTTT.

The DNA of the CDR3 is TGCGCCAGCAGCTTGGACTCTGCCAACGAGCAGTACTTC. It is translated as CASSLDSANEQYF. The chain joins TRBV5-1 to TRBJ2-7; no clear D. The length of the CDR3 is 13 residues. Germline CDR1 is SGHRS and CDR2 is YFSETQ. Trimming cost V 0 bases and J 5 bases, with 9 bases left between them. Complete variable domain (other parts from reference TRBV5-1 and TRBJ2-7): KAGVTQTPRYLIKTRGQQVTLSCSPISGHRSVSWYQQTPGQGLQFLFEYFSETQRNKGNFPGRFSGRQFSNSRSEMNVSTLELGDSALYLCASSLDSANEQYFGPGTRLTVT.

This rearrangement joins TRBV18 to TRBJ2-7; 9 bases are shared with TRBD1. The CDR3 spans 14 residues. The germline V gene encodes CDR1 KGHSH and CDR2 LQKENI. V dropped 3 bases and J dropped 6; count of bases not matched to a gene: 6. CDR3 residues: CASSPTGTGFEQYF. For the CDR3, the DNA is TGTGCCAGCTCACCTACCGGGACAGGGTTCGAGCAGTACTTC.

This clone was counted only a few times. The V gene is TRBV7-2, the J gene TRBJ2-7; a possible D gene is TRBD2 (5 bases). Trimming removed 1 base from V and 7 bases from J, with 5 bases in between. Germline V lookup: CDR1 SGHTA, CDR2 FQGNSA. This CDR3 has 11 amino acids. Written as DNA, the CDR3 is TGTGCCAGCAGCTTAGTAGCGGAGCAGTACTTC. It encodes CASSLVAEQYF. Together with reference TRBV7-2 and TRBJ2-7, the CDR3 gives the full variable domain: GAGVSQSPSNKVTEKGKDVELRCDPISGHTALYWYRQSLGQGLEFLIYFQGNSAPDKSGLPSDRFSAERTGGSVSTLTIQRTQQEDSAVYLCASSLVAEQYFGPGTRLTVT.

The CDR3 is CAIRTDSYVYEQYF. The CDR3 DNA follows: TGTGCCATAAGAACCGACAGTTATGTCTACGAGCAGTACTTC. The genes are TRBV10-3 and TRBJ2-7, with D tentatively TRBD1 (5 bases). Looked up from germline, CDR1 is ENHRY and CDR2 is SYGVKD. The CDR3 is 14 amino acids. V dropped 9 bases and J dropped 3 bases, with 18 bases sitting between them.

The chain joins TRBV7-9 to TRBJ2-3; 14 bases fit TRBD2. CDR3 length: 15 amino acids. Germline CDR1 SEHNR, CDR2 FQNEAQ (reference sequence). Trimming cost V 5 bases and J 4 bases; bases outside gene matches: 2. CDR3 region: CASSRTSGGSDTQYF. The CDR3 nucleotides read TGTGCCAGCAGCCGGACTAGCGGGGGGTCAGATACGCAGTATTTT.

This clone was seen a handful of times. CDR3 region: CASSWGWGSNQPQHF. DNA of the CDR3: TGTGCCAGCAGCTGGGGATGGGGCAGCAATCAGCCCCAGCATTTT. The chain links TRBV5-6 to TRBJ1-5, with D possibly being TRBD1 (5 bases). The V gene lost 3 bases and the J gene lost 1 base, with 11 bases spanning the gap. In germline, CDR1 is SGHDT, CDR2 YYEEEE. The CDR3 has 15 residues.

This clone showed up just a few times. The genes are TRBV27 and TRBJ2-7; TRBD1 is a possible D gene (5 bases). V lost 10 bases and J 3 bases, leaving 16 bases between the germline ends. The CDR3 has 13 residues. Germline CDR1 MNHEY, CDR2 SMNVEV (reference sequence). CDR3 residues: CATQPLDSYEQYF. In DNA form, the CDR3 reads TGTGCCACTCAACCCCTCGACAGCTACGAGCAGTACTTC.

V is TRBV18 and J is TRBJ2-7; D not resolved. This CDR3 comprises 11 residues. Germline CDR1 reads KGHSH; CDR2 reads LQKENI. With 3 bases removed from V and 3 bases from J, the gap between germline ends came to 3 bases. In nucleotides, the CDR3 is TGTGCCAGCTCACCCAACTACGAGCAGTACTTC. This gives the protein CASSPNYEQYF.